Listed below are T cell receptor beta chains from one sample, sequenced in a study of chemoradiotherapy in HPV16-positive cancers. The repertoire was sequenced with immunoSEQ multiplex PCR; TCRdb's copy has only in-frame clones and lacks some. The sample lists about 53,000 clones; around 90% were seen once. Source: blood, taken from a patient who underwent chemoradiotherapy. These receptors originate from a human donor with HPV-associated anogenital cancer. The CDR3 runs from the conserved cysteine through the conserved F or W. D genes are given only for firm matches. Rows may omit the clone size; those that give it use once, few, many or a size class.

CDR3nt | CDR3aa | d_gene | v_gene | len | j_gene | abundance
TGTGCCTGGAGTGGGACTAGCGGGCTGCTACCCGGGTACTTC | CAWSGTSGLLPGYF | TRBD2 | TRBV30 | 14 | TRBJ2-7 | .
TGTGCCAGCATTCAAGAGCCGGGATCTAACTATGGCTACACCTTC | CASIQEPGSNYGYTF | . | TRBV6-1 | 15 | TRBJ1-2 | .
TGTGCCAGCAGTTATATCCGGGGTGGTGAGCAGTTCTTC | CASSYIRGGEQFF | . | TRBV6-5 | 13 | TRBJ2-1 | .
TGCGCCAGCAGCTTTACTAGCGGGGGGGCCTCCACAGATACGCAGTATTTT | CASSFTSGGASTDTQYF | TRBD2 | TRBV4-3 | 17 | TRBJ2-3 | .
TGTGCCAGCAGCCAAGGGTTAACCGGGACAGTGAATAATTCACCCCTCCACTTT | CASSQGLTGTVNNSPLHF | TRBD1 | TRBV4-2 | 18 | TRBJ1-6 | .
TGTGCCAGCAGCTTGGATGGGTATGGCTACACCTTC | CASSLDGYGYTF | . | TRBV5-5 | 12 | TRBJ1-2 | .
TGCGCCACCGGGACAGGGGGCAAAGGGAAGCCCCAGCATTTT | CATGTGGKGKPQHF | TRBD1 | TRBV10-1 | 14 | TRBJ1-5 | once
TGTGCCAGCAGCTTAGTAGATCGGACAGGGGAGTGGGGCTACACCTTC | CASSLVDRTGEWGYTF | TRBD1 | TRBV7-6 | 16 | TRBJ1-2 | .
TGTGCCAGCAGCTTCGAGGGGACCCAGTACTTC | CASSFEGTQYF | . | TRBV7-9 | 11 | TRBJ2-5 | .
TGTGCCAGCAGCTCCGAGAACACCTACAATGAGCAGTTCTTC | CASSSENTYNEQFF | . | TRBV7-9 | 14 | TRBJ2-1 | .
TGTGCCAGCAATTGGTGGGACTACGAGCAGTACTTC | CASNWWDYEQYF | . | TRBV7-3 | 12 | TRBJ2-7 | .
TGTGCCAGCAGTGAGGTCTTAGCGGGCAATCACAATGAGCAGTTCTTC | CASSEVLAGNHNEQFF | TRBD2 | TRBV6-4 | 16 | TRBJ2-1 | .
TGTGCCAGCAGCTCTCCTAGCGGGGGGCCCCCCTACGAGCAGTACTTC | CASSSPSGGPPYEQYF | TRBD2 | TRBV11-2 | 16 | TRBJ2-7 | .
TGTGCCAGCGGGGAGGGGGAATACTACGAGCAGTACTTC | CASGEGEYYEQYF | . | TRBV2 | 13 | TRBJ2-7 | .
TGTGCCAGCAGTTACTCGAGAGGTGGAAACACCATATATTTT | CASSYSRGGNTIYF | . | TRBV6-5 | 14 | TRBJ1-3 | .
TGTGCCAGTAGCGCCGCAGGAGCAACTAATGAAAAACTGTTTTTT | CASSAAGATNEKLFF | . | TRBV19 | 15 | TRBJ1-4 | .
TGTGCCAGTAGTCTGGGGGGCTATGGCTACACCTTC | CASSLGGYGYTF | . | TRBV19 | 12 | TRBJ1-2 | .
TGTGCCAGCAGTTTATCCCCCGGGGGGACCCTGCAGCCCCAGCATTTT | CASSLSPGGTLQPQHF | . | TRBV27 | 16 | TRBJ1-5 | .
TGTGCCAGCAGTGAAGCTGCGGTCACTGAAGCTTTCTTT | CASSEAAVTEAFF | . | TRBV6-1 | 13 | TRBJ1-1 | .
TGTGCCAGCAGCTTAGGAGGGTCGGCTAGCGTGGAGACCCAGTACTTC | CASSLGGSASVETQYF | . | TRBV7-6 | 16 | TRBJ2-5 | .
TGTGCCTGGAGTCCCCAGGGGTATCAGCCCCAGCATTTT | CAWSPQGYQPQHF | . | TRBV30 | 13 | TRBJ1-5 | .
TGTGCCATCAGTGAGTCGCCAGGGAACACTGAAGCTTTCTTT | CAISESPGNTEAFF | . | TRBV10-3 | 14 | TRBJ1-1 | .
TGTGCCAGCAGCTTTCACGGGACAGGAGGCACTGAAGCTTTCTTT | CASSFHGTGGTEAFF | TRBD1 | TRBV7-2 | 15 | TRBJ1-1 | .
TGTGCCACCGGGAGGAGGGACAATGAGCAGTTCTTC | CATGRRDNEQFF | TRBD2 | TRBV10-3 | 12 | TRBJ2-1 | .
TGTGCCAGCAGCGTAGGACGCGGCGGGGAGCTGTTTTTT | CASSVGRGGELFF | . | TRBV9 | 13 | TRBJ2-2 | .
TGCGCCAGCAGCCCCAAGGAATCCGGGGAGCTGTTTTTT | CASSPKESGELFF | . | TRBV5-1 | 13 | TRBJ2-2 | .
TGTGCCAGCAGAACCGACAGGGGGGAAGGCAATCAGCCCCAGCATTTT | CASRTDRGEGNQPQHF | TRBD1 | TRBV27 | 16 | TRBJ1-5 | few
TGTGCCAGCAGCTTAGACGGTGTTCTTGGACAGGGTTGGGAGCAGTACTTC | CASSLDGVLGQGWEQYF | TRBD1 | TRBV7-8 | 17 | TRBJ2-7 | few
TGTGCCAGCAGCCCCCCGGGAAGGGGAACGCAGTATTTT | CASSPPGRGTQYF | . | TRBV11-3 | 13 | TRBJ2-3 | .
TGTGCCAGCAGCTTAGTCGAAGGACTAGCGGTCGCCTACGAGCAGTACTTC | CASSLVEGLAVAYEQYF | TRBD2 | TRBV7-2 | 17 | TRBJ2-7 | .
TGTGCCTGGAGCGACTATAGCAATCAGCCCCAGCATTTT | CAWSDYSNQPQHF | . | TRBV30 | 13 | TRBJ1-5 | once
TGCGCCAGCAGCCAAGTAGAGGGGAACACCATATATTTT | CASSQVEGNTIYF | . | TRBV4-1 | 13 | TRBJ1-3 | .
TGTGCCTGGAGTGGACTAGGGCTGGCCTATGGCTACACCTTC | CAWSGLGLAYGYTF | . | TRBV30 | 14 | TRBJ1-2 | .
TGTGCCAGCAGTTCCCCTAAGGGGCCGCAGTACTTC | CASSSPKGPQYF | . | TRBV6-5 | 12 | TRBJ2-7 | .
TGTGCCAGCAACGACAGGCTTTCACCCCTCCACTTT | CASNDRLSPLHF | . | TRBV7-2 | 12 | TRBJ1-6 | .
TGTGCCACCAGCAGAGGGCGGGGCACCGGGGAGCTGTTTTTT | CATSRGRGTGELFF | . | TRBV15 | 14 | TRBJ2-2 | .
TGTGCCAGCAACTTACGGACAGGGGGATCAGAGACCCAGTACTTC | CASNLRTGGSETQYF | TRBD1 | TRBV5-6 | 15 | TRBJ2-5 | .
TGTGCTAGTGGTTTGGGGACTAGCGGGGCCCAAGAGACCCAGTACTTC | CASGLGTSGAQETQYF | TRBD2 | TRBV12-5 | 16 | TRBJ2-5 | .
TGCGCCAGCAGTCCGGGACTAGCGGGGGAGACCCAGTACTTC | CASSPGLAGETQYF | TRBD2 | TRBV5-1 | 14 | TRBJ2-5 | once
TGTGCCAGCAGCTTTCGGGCAAGCACAGATACGCAGTATTTT | CASSFRASTDTQYF | . | TRBV5-4 | 14 | TRBJ2-3 | .
TGTGCCAGCAGCCCATATTCATACAGGGGAGTCGGCAATCAGCCCCAGCATTTT | CASSPYSYRGVGNQPQHF | TRBD1 | TRBV16 | 18 | TRBJ1-5 | .
TGTGCCAGCAGCCGAGGGGGTGCAACTAATGAAAAACTGTTTTTT | CASSRGGATNEKLFF | . | TRBV7-2 | 15 | TRBJ1-4 | .
TGTGCCAGCACCCGAAGGGGCCCGGTCACTGAAGCTTTCTTT | CASTRRGPVTEAFF | . | TRBV6-1 | 14 | TRBJ1-1 | .
TGTGCCAGCTCACCGGGAGCGGATAATTCACCCCTCCACTTT | CASSPGADNSPLHF | . | TRBV18 | 14 | TRBJ1-6 | once
TGTGCCTGGGGACAGGGCGACACTGAAGCTTTCTTT | CAWGQGDTEAFF | TRBD1 | TRBV30 | 12 | TRBJ1-1 | once
TGTGCCAGCAGCTCTAGTAACAGGGGACACACAGATACGCAGTATTTT | CASSSSNRGHTDTQYF | TRBD1 | TRBV7-9 | 16 | TRBJ2-3 | .
TGTGCCAGCAGCTCCCCCGAGAGGGTTCAGCCCCAGCATTTT | CASSSPERVQPQHF | . | TRBV7-3 | 14 | TRBJ1-5 | .
TGTGCCAGCAGCGTGGGGACTAGCGGGAACACCGGGGAGCTGTTTTTT | CASSVGTSGNTGELFF | TRBD2 | TRBV9 | 16 | TRBJ2-2 | .
TGTGCCAGCAGTTACAAGGGGACCCTCACAGATACGCAGTATTTT | CASSYKGTLTDTQYF | . | TRBV6-5 | 15 | TRBJ2-3 | .
TGTGCCAGCAGCCGGGGGAGGGAGCAGTTCTTC | CASSRGREQFF | . | TRBV9 | 11 | TRBJ2-1 | .
TGTGCCAGTAGTATTACAGCCCCCAGGGCCGGGGAGCTGTTTTTT | CASSITAPRAGELFF | . | TRBV19 | 15 | TRBJ2-2 | .
TGTGCCTGGAAGGCAGGGGGCCCCTATGGCTACACCTTC | CAWKAGGPYGYTF | TRBD1 | TRBV30 | 13 | TRBJ1-2 | .
TGCGCCAGCAGCCAAGGACTAGCGGGGGTGAGCGAGCAGTACTTC | CASSQGLAGVSEQYF | TRBD2 | TRBV4-1 | 15 | TRBJ2-7 | once